Below, 8 T cell receptor beta chains from the same sample are listed, as sequenced in a study of human T cells and chemical hapten exposure. Time point in this sample: patch test 2, 6 weeks after DPC sensitization. As for treatment: therapeutic diphenylcyclopropenone sensitization with weekly scalp DPC. MiXCR, applied by TCRdb to the RACE reads, yields one record per CDR3 protein. The sample has about 55,000 distinct CDR3 sequences, over 9.5% seen once. The sample consisted of whole blood, taken in connection with sensitization to the hapten diphenylcyclopropenone (DPC). The receptor set was obtained from a woman in her forties or fifties with alopecia areata. Some clones in this sample may be carry-over from other donors' samples.

The V gene is TRBV3-1, the J gene TRBJ2-2; 7 nucleotides match TRBD1. The V gene's germline CDR1 is LGHDT and CDR2 YNNKEL (reference sequence). This CDR3 region has 15 residues. V gave up 4 bases and J gave up 5 bases; unmatched junction bases: 7. CDR3 in amino acids: CASSPRDSRTGELFF. The CDR3 region has the DNA TGTGCCAGCAGCCCCCGGGACAGCCGAACCGGGGAGCTGTTTTTT.

The V and J genes are TRBV7-9 and TRBJ1-1; weak D call: TRBD1 (5 bases). V dropped 0 bases and J dropped 2 bases, with 7 bases sitting between them. Germline V gene sequence: CDR1 SEHNR, CDR2 FQNEAQ (reference sequence). CDR3 length: 14 residues. The CDR3 reads CASSLAGPNTEAFF. CDR3 in DNA: TGTGCCAGCAGCTTAGCGGGGCCTAACACTGAAGCTTTCTTT.

The rearrangement uses TRBV20-1 and TRBJ1-1, with D uncertain. This CDR3 region has 14 residues. Trimming shortened V by 6 bases and J by 4 bases, and 18 bases separated the two germline ends. CDR1 DFQATT and CDR2 SNEGSKA come from the germline V gene (reference sequence). The CDR3 region is CSATLVGPGTEAFF. In nucleotides, the CDR3 is TGCAGTGCCACCTTAGTAGGGCCGGGCACTGAAGCTTTCTTT.

This clonotype appeared many times. V and J are TRBV12-2 and TRBJ1-6; the D segment call TRBD1 is taken from the table without a DNA check. TRBV12-2 is a listed pseudogene. The CDR3 is 15 amino acids. The CDR3 reads CASRLAGCRGSPLHF. CDR3 nucleotide sequence: TGTGCAAGTCGCTTAGCGGGATGCAGGGGTTCACCCCTCCACTTT.

The chain combines TRBV11-2 with TRBJ1-6; D not certain. V was cut by 0 bases and J by 11 bases, with 11 bases left in between. The CDR3 has 14 amino acids. The V gene's germline CDR1 is SGHAT and CDR2 FQNNGV. CDR3 DNA: TGTGCCAGCAGCTTAGACAGGTTGAAGCCACCCCTCCACTTT. Residues: CASSLDRLKPPLHF. The full variable domain, rest sourced from reference TRBV11-2 and TRBJ1-6, is EAGVAQSPRYKIIEKRQSVAFWCNPISGHATLYWYQQILGQGPKLLIQFQNNGVVDDSQLPKDRFSAERLKGVDSTLKIQPAKLEDSAVYLCASSLDRLKPPLHFGNGTRLTVT.

This chain joins TRBV20-1 and TRBJ1-4; D ambiguous. Germline V gene data show CDR1 as DFQATT and CDR2 as SNEGSKA (reference sequence). The CDR3 is 12 residues long. Between the trimmed V and J ends, which lost 3 bases and 8 bases, there was a span of 10 bases. The CDR3: CSASSNLEKLFF. CDR3 bases: TGCAGTGCTAGCAGTAATCTGGAAAAACTGTTTTTT.

This clonotype has more than one count but fewer than ten. This sequence joins TRBV7-2 and TRBJ2-3; tentatively, D is TRBD2 (5 bases). The CDR3 covers 15 residues. V was cut by 1 base and J by 2 bases, with 10 bases left in between. The germline CDR1 and CDR2 sequences are SGHTA and FQGNSA. The CDR3 is CASSLVGDFTDTQYF. The CDR3 DNA follows: TGTGCCAGCAGCTTAGTCGGGGATTTCACAGATACGCAGTATTTT.

There are many counts of this clonotype. The V and J genes are TRBV5-1 and TRBJ1-2; no definite D call. Germline CDR1 SGHRS, CDR2 YFSETQ. Trimming took 0 bases from V and 4 from J, leaving 4 bases between them. The CDR3 is 12 residues long. Here the CDR3 DNA reads TGCGCCAGCAGCTTGGACGCCTATGGCTACACCTTC. Translated: CASSLDAYGYTF.